This TCR beta chain was identified during a study of human T cells and chemical hapten exposure. Time point denoted: healthy volunteer bleed at 2 weeks. Whole blood, unfractionated, served as the material for total RNA extraction. Each CDR3 protein is one row after TCRdb ran MiXCR on the RACE reads. In the table there are over 100,000 distinct CDR3 sequences, around 8.3% of which are singletons. The CDR3 loop spans 14 amino acids. V gave up 3 bases and J gave up 3 bases, with 15 bases separating them. Germline CDR1 SQVTM, CDR2 ANQGSEA. This clonotype came up many times. The chain employs TRBV29-1 and TRBJ2-7, with a weak D call TRBD1 (6 bases). The sequence was collected from a male donor in good health. Some clones in this sample may be carry-over from other donors' samples. Sequencing was done on a sample of whole blood. CDR3: CSVELDSRSYEQYF. The CDR3 DNA reads as TGCAGCGTTGAGCTGGACAGCCGCAGCTACGAGCAGTACTTC.